Described below is a single TCR beta chain sequence and its context. The target antigen is unknown. CDR3 length: 17 amino acids. Germline V gene lookup returns CDR1 MGHRA and CDR2 YSYEKL. The trim removed 4 bases at V and 2 bases at J, leaving 11 bases unmatched. The genomic DNA of each subset was split evenly across several immunoSEQ plates. TCRdb's table, derived via immunoSEQ multiplex PCR, lists solely in-frame clones and lacks some. Of over a million clones listed, roughly 95% are singletons. These data come from a study of shared clonotypes between healthy human individuals. Points from the study as a whole: Memory subsets had estimated richness that was generally smaller than that of naive subsets. Investigators collected only blood, and repertoires in tissues likely differ.

The sequence was obtained from a man aged 25 to 40 in good health. The J gene is TRBJ2-3, the V gene TRBV4-1, with 8 bases aligning to TRBD1. The sequenced sample was naive CD4+ T cells sorted from blood. Subset: CD45RA+ positively selected. CDR3 residues: CASSPKQGGLYTDTQYF. Written as DNA, the CDR3 is TGCGCCAGCAGCCCCAAACAGGGGGGATTATACACAGATACGCAGTATTTT.